The 32 T cell receptor beta chains reported below all come from one sample, sequenced in a study of CD8 T cells in ankylosing spondylitis. In TCRdb, the 5' RACE reads were re-called with MiXCR into one record per CDR3 protein. The repertoire holds 200,000 or so distinct CDR3 sequences, with under 30% as singletons. The sequenced sample was blood, either unsorted or a sorted T cell fraction (not recorded which). These TCRs come from a male donor with ankylosing spondylitis or in good health (not recorded which).

The V and J genes are TRBV5-5 and TRBJ1-1; D remains ambiguous. The CDR3 loop spans 13 amino acids. V dropped 7 bases and J dropped 2 bases, with 12 bases sitting between them. Germline CDR1 and CDR2: SGHKS and YYEKEE (reference sequence). The CDR3: CASGVSVNTEAFF. The CDR3 nucleotides are TGTGCCAGCGGCGTTTCCGTAAACACTGAAGCTTTCTTT.

In its sample, this clonotype was seen many times. The chain has TRBV5-1 and TRBJ2-3, with TRBD1 matching over 7 bases. The CDR3 has 14 residues. V lost 6 bases to trimming and J lost 4 bases; unmatched junction nucleotides: 8. Germline V lookup: CDR1 SGHRS, CDR2 YFSETQ. CDR3 protein: CASTASQGADTQYF. The CDR3 nucleotides read TGCGCCAGCACCGCCTCCCAGGGGGCAGATACGCAGTATTTT.

The chain carries TRBV5-1 and TRBJ2-3, with D unresolved. Germline CDR1 SGHRS, CDR2 YFSETQ. The CDR3 is 14 residues long. Trimming left V 4 bases short and J 1 base short, with 10 bases between. CDR3 loop: CASSGQFGTDTQYF. The CDR3 DNA reads as TGCGCCAGCAGCGGGCAGTTCGGCACAGATACGCAGTATTTT.

This clonotype showed up many times. The chain joins TRBV29-1 to TRBJ2-7; 14 bases map to TRBD2. With 4 bases clipped from V and 5 bases from J, the junction kept 7 bases outside the gene matches. This CDR3 comprises 15 residues. Germline V gene data show CDR1 as SQVTM and CDR2 as ANQGSEA. CDR3 sequence: CSVVEGLAGADEQYF. The CDR3 nucleotides read TGCAGCGTTGTGGAGGGACTAGCGGGAGCAGACGAGCAGTACTTC.

The CDR3: CSAQREGRVYEQYF. The CDR3 region has the DNA TGCAGTGCGCAGCGGGAGGGCCGTGTTTACGAGCAGTACTTC. The rearrangement uses TRBV20-1 and TRBJ2-7, with 10 bases matching TRBD2. Germline V gene data show CDR1 as DFQATT and CDR2 as SNEGSKA (reference sequence). The CDR3 has 14 amino acids. Losses at the gene ends were 6 bases for V and 4 bases for J; bases not matched to a gene: 9.

This clonotype has just a few counts. The chain joins TRBV20-1 to TRBJ2-3; TRBD2 matches at 9 bases. The CDR3 loop spans 16 amino acids. The junction had 10 bases not matched to a gene; V was cut back by 4 bases and J by 2 bases. The germline V gene has CDR1 DFQATT and CDR2 SNEGSKA (reference sequence). Here the CDR3 DNA reads TGCAGTGCTAACCCTATAGCGGGAGCTATCACAGATACGCAGTATTTT. Its protein is CSANPIAGAITDTQYF.

This clonotype was counted a few times. This chain connects TRBV20-1 to TRBJ2-1; 11 bases are a match to TRBD2. V dropped 5 bases and J dropped 6; count of bases not matched to a gene: 6. This CDR3 is built from 14 residues. The germline V gene encodes CDR1 DFQATT and CDR2 SNEGSKA (reference sequence). The chain's CDR3 is CSASGTSGLNEQFF. For the CDR3, the DNA is TGCAGTGCTTCCGGGACTAGCGGACTCAATGAGCAGTTCTTC.

The table lists this clonotype with a count of one. Just one base apart from a much larger clone, this may be a read error. The V call is TRBV6-1, the J call TRBJ1-6, with D possibly matching TRBD1 (5 bases). Germline V gene lookup returns CDR1 MNHNS and CDR2 SASEGT. The CDR3 is 14 amino acids. The CDR3: CASSEGGANLPLHF. The DNA of the CDR3 is TGTGCCAGCAGTGAAGGAGGGGCCAATTTACCCCTCCACTTT.

This clonotype was recorded at least ten times. The chain recombines TRBV18 with TRBJ2-5; a weak D match, TRBD2 (5 bases). Trimming removed 3 bases at V and 3 bases at J, with 11 bases between. The germline V gene has CDR1 KGHSH and CDR2 LQKENI. The CDR3 has 14 residues. The CDR3 is CASSPFGGEETQYF. Here the CDR3 DNA reads TGTGCCAGCTCACCCTTCGGAGGTGAAGAGACCCAGTACTTC.

This clonotype was seen a few times. The junction does not match germline at one end; this may be a read error. This chain links TRBV7-6 with TRBJ1-1, with 9 bases matching TRBD1. From germline, CDR1 is SGHVS and CDR2 FNYEAQ. CDR3 length: 12 amino acids. Here the CDR3 DNA reads TGTGCCAGCAGCTTCGGGACAGGGAAAGCTGTCTTT. Its translation is CASSFGTGKAVF. Using reference TRBV7-6 and TRBJ1-1 for the parts outside the CDR3, the full variable domain is GAGVSQSPRYKVTKRGQDVALRCDPISGHVSLYWYRQALGQGPEFLTYFNYEAQQDKSGLPNDRFSAERPEGSISTLTIQRTEQRDSAMYRCASSFGTGKAVFGQGTRLTVV.

This clonotype was picked up a small number of times. The V and J genes are TRBV20-1 and TRBJ2-1; D is unclear. Germline CDR1 reads DFQATT; CDR2 reads SNEGSKA (reference sequence). The CDR3 has 14 amino acids. The ends were cut back, 0 bases at V and 4 bases at J, with 10 bases in the middle. The DNA for the CDR3 is TGCAGTGCTAGAGATCCCGGACCTTACAATGAGCAGTTCTTC. It encodes CSARDPGPYNEQFF.

This clonotype was observed a single time. The rearrangement uses TRBV20-1 and TRBJ1-1; 8 bases match TRBD1. The CDR3 length is 16 residues. Germline trimming cut 1 base from V and 1 base from J; bases unmatched to any gene: 8. Germline lookup yields CDR1 DFQATT and CDR2 SNEGSKA (reference sequence). The CDR3 sequence is CSARVAGTGRNTEAFF. The DNA of the CDR3 is TGCAGTGCTAGAGTGGCCGGGACAGGCAGGAACACTGAAGCTTTCTTT.

This clonotype appeared many times. Mismatch with germline at one junction end may stem from a read error. V gene TRBV7-3 combines with J gene TRBJ2-1, with 8 positions matching TRBD1. CDR1 and CDR2 from the germline V gene are SGHTA and FQGTGA. This CDR3 region has 15 residues. DNA of the CDR3: TGCGCCAGCAGCTTAGGCAGGGGGCCTACCGACGAGCAGTTCTTC. It encodes CASSLGRGPTDEQFF.

Ten or more counts support this clonotype. This chain links TRBV20-1 with TRBJ2-1, with TRBD1 identical over 9 bases. The CDR3 contains 14 residues. Germline V lookup: CDR1 DFQATT, CDR2 SNEGSKA (reference sequence). Trimming cost V 5 bases and J 7 bases; bases outside gene matches: 9. CDR3 sequence (DNA): TGCAGTGCTGAGCCGGGACAGGGCCCTAATGAGCAGTTCTTC. Its protein is CSAEPGQGPNEQFF.

This clonotype occurred a few times. The rearrangement uses TRBV12-3 or TRBV12-4 and TRBJ2-4; tentative D call: TRBD1 (6 bases). V was shortened by 3 bases and J by 8 bases, with 11 bases between the two germline ends. The CDR3 totals 13 residues. CDR3 DNA sequence: TGTGCCAGCAGTTTCGGACAGTTGGACATTCAGTACTTC. It encodes CASSFGQLDIQYF.

The V gene is TRBV5-1, the J gene TRBJ2-1; D is undetermined. The CDR3 is 14 amino acids. V lost 0 bases to trimming and J lost 8 bases, with 12 bases between them. Germline values: CDR1 SGHRS, CDR2 YFSETQ. The CDR3: CASSLEAVSYEQFF. The CDR3 bases are TGCGCCAGCAGCTTGGAGGCGGTATCGTATGAGCAGTTCTTC.

The chain joins TRBV19 to TRBJ2-1; D gene ambiguous. Deletions cut 6 bases from V and 8 bases from J, with 8 bases between. CDR3 length: 11 amino acids. Germline-derived CDR1 and CDR2 are LNHDA and SQIVND (reference sequence). DNA for the CDR3: TGTGCCAGTAGCAAGATCGATGAGCAGTTCTTC. As protein: CASSKIDEQFF.

This clonotype was detected ten times or more. This chain connects TRBV5-1 to TRBJ2-5, with 7 positions matching TRBD1. After removal of 3 bases from V and 2 bases from J, the junction contained 1 base not matched to a gene. The CDR3 extends over 13 amino acids. Germline V gene data show CDR1 as SGHRS and CDR2 as YFSETQ. CDR3 amino acids: CASSSGQQETQYF. CDR3 in DNA: TGCGCCAGCAGCTCGGGACAGCAAGAGACCCAGTACTTC.

V and J are TRBV6-5 and TRBJ1-1; D gene unclear. The CDR3 has 14 residues. V gave up 2 bases and J gave up 4 bases, with 11 bases separating them. CDR1 MNHEY and CDR2 SVGAGI come from the germline V gene. CDR3 amino acids: CASSYMPAVTEAFF. The CDR3 DNA reads TGTGCCAGCAGTTACATGCCAGCAGTCACTGAAGCTTTCTTT.

The V call is TRBV29-1, the J call TRBJ2-7; TRBD2 matches at 11 bases. Germline CDR1 and CDR2: SQVTM and ANQGSEA. The CDR3 consists of 13 residues. J was trimmed by 1 base and V by 7 bases; bases with no gene match: 3. The CDR3 DNA sequence: TGCAGCGCGGGGACTAGCGGTTCCTACGAGCAGTACTTC. Its translation is CSAGTSGSYEQYF.

This clonotype was seen repeatedly, ten times or more. V and J are TRBV11-2 and TRBJ2-3; TRBD2 aligns across 15 bases. The CDR3 is 20 residues long. Trimming cost V 2 bases and J 1 base; bases outside gene matches: 10. Germline values: CDR1 SGHAT, CDR2 FQNNGV. DNA of the CDR3: TGTGCCAGCAGCTTACCCCCGGGACTAGCGGGAGGCGGGGGCACAGATACGCAGTATTTT. Translating gives CASSLPPGLAGGGGTDTQYF.

This clonotype was seen repeatedly, ten times or more. The genes are TRBV3-1 and TRBJ1-2; D might be TRBD1 (5 bases). The CDR3 spans 14 residues. Germline values: CDR1 LGHDT, CDR2 YNNKEL (reference sequence). V lost 0 bases and J lost 6, with 11 bases in between. For the CDR3, the DNA is TGTGCCAGCAGCCAAGATGGCCAGGGAAATGGCTACACCTTC. Its translation: CASSQDGQGNGYTF.

This clonotype was seen at least ten times. The chain couples TRBV5-4 to TRBJ2-3; 10 bases fit TRBD2. Germline V lookup: CDR1 SGHNT, CDR2 YYREEE (reference sequence). The CDR3 is 17 residues long. V shed 1 base and J 2 bases; nucleotides not matched to a gene: 7. The CDR3 sequence: CASSLRVLAGPTDTQYF. The CDR3 bases are TGTGCCAGCAGCTTGAGGGTACTAGCGGGGCCCACAGATACGCAGTATTTT.

At least ten counts were recorded for this clonotype. The chain has TRBV7-9 and TRBJ2-1; D is unresolved. Trimming removed 1 base at V and 4 bases at J, with 8 bases between. CDR3 size: 14 residues. From germline, CDR1 is SEHNR and CDR2 FQNEAQ (reference sequence). CDR3 region: CASSLVGIYNEQFF. CDR3 DNA sequence: TGTGCCAGCAGCTTAGTCGGAATATACAATGAGCAGTTCTTC.

The sample holds a few counts of this clonotype. The rearrangement uses TRBV11-2 and TRBJ2-1, with a possible D match to TRBD2 (5 bases). Deletions cut 2 bases from V and 0 bases from J, with 11 bases between. Germline values: CDR1 SGHAT, CDR2 FQNNGV. CDR3 size: 16 residues. The CDR3 DNA reads as TGTGCCAGCAGCTTAACGGGCGGGCACTCCTACAATGAGCAGTTCTTC. Translating it yields CASSLTGGHSYNEQFF.

Many counts were recorded for this clonotype. V and J are TRBV5-1 and TRBJ1-1; weak D call: TRBD1 (5 bases). Germline values: CDR1 SGHRS, CDR2 YFSETQ. Trimming stripped 4 bases from V and 3 bases from J, with 13 bases between. This CDR3 is built from 14 residues. CDR3: CASSEFGGDTEAFF. The CDR3 DNA follows: TGCGCCAGCAGCGAGTTTGGGGGTGACACTGAAGCTTTCTTT.

The chain carries TRBV20-1 and TRBJ2-7; D not certain. The CDR3 length is 12 residues. Germline V CDR1 and CDR2: DFQATT, SNEGSKA (reference sequence). Trimming left V 5 bases short and J 4 bases short, with 12 bases between. CDR3 loop: CSAQEDNYEQYF. CDR3 nucleotide sequence: TGCAGTGCTCAAGAAGACAATTACGAGCAGTACTTC.

The DNA for the CDR3 is TGTGCCAGCAGCTTACAGATTTACAGGGGAAACTATGGCTACACCTTC. This codes for CASSLQIYRGNYGYTF. The rearrangement links TRBV7-2 to TRBJ1-2; 7 bases line up with TRBD1. The V gene end was trimmed by 2 bases and the J gene end by 2 bases; junction bases not matched to a gene: 8. Per the germline V gene, CDR1 is SGHTA and CDR2 is FQGNSA. This CDR3 contains 16 residues.

The gene calls are TRBV5-1 and TRBJ2-3; TRBD1 is a possible D gene (6 bases). Germline V lookup: CDR1 SGHRS, CDR2 YFSETQ. V shed 5 bases and J shed 2 bases, with 9 bases lying between them. This CDR3 spans 13 amino acids. CDR3 in DNA: TGCGCCAGCAGTCAGGGGCACACAGATACGCAGTATTTT. This sequence encodes CASSQGHTDTQYF.

This clonotype has ten or more counts. This chain connects TRBV7-2 to TRBJ2-2; 7 bases line up with TRBD1. The CDR3 length is 15 residues. The germline gives CDR1 SGHTA, CDR2 FQGNSA. With V trimmed by 0 bases and J by 8 bases, 6 bases remained unmatched. The CDR3 sequence is CASSLAVRGIGELFF. CDR3 DNA sequence: TGTGCCAGCAGCTTAGCGGTCAGGGGGATAGGGGAGCTGTTTTTT.

In its sample, this clonotype was seen many times. The chain employs TRBV6-1 and TRBJ2-1; 9 bases match TRBD2. The CDR3 sequence is 16 residues long. V was pared by 6 bases and J by 7 bases, with 13 bases of the junction left unmatched. Germline loops: CDR1 MNHNS, CDR2 SASEGT. The CDR3, as DNA: TGTGCCAGCAGGCACCTCCTTAGCGGGAGCCCAAATGAGCAGTTCTTC. Translation: CASRHLLSGSPNEQFF.

This clonotype was seen ten or more times. This chain connects TRBV27 to TRBJ1-1; TRBD1 is a possible D gene (5 bases). The CDR3 totals 13 residues. The germline V gene has CDR1 MNHEY and CDR2 SMNVEV (reference sequence). The V gene lost 6 bases and the J gene lost 6 bases, with 14 bases spanning the gap. The CDR3, as DNA: TGTGCCAGCAGCCCGAGGGCGGGGGCTGAAGCTTTCTTT. Residues: CASSPRAGAEAFF.